This T cell receptor beta chain was profiled in a study of early T cells in non-severe SARS-CoV-2 infection. A single record per CDR3 protein comes from TCRdb applying MiXCR to the 5' RACE reads. The sample lists 60,000 or so distinct CDR3 sequences; under 15% were seen once. Per germline, CDR1 KGHDR and CDR2 SFDVKD. J was trimmed by 6 bases and V by 5 bases; bases with no gene match: 4. CDR3 length equals 14 residues. The chain joins TRBV24-1 to TRBJ2-4; 9 bases are a match to TRBD1. The source was whole blood, collected at baseline. The TCR sequence derives from an adult who was a healthcare worker with PCR-confirmed SARS-CoV-2 infection or an uninfected control (not recorded which). DNA for the CDR3: TGTGCCACCAGTGCGGGACAGGGCCTAAACATTCAGTACTTC. It is translated as CATSAGQGLNIQYF.